A selection of T cell receptor beta chains follows, all from one sample in a study of shared clonotypes between healthy human individuals. Here immunoSEQ multiplex PCR was the method, and the copy in TCRdb shows in-frame clones only, minus some. The sample shows about 960,000 clones, less than 85% of them seen only once. Sequenced input: memory CD4+ T cells sorted from blood. The receptors originated from a man aged 18 to 35 in good health. CDR3s include the opening cysteine and the closing phenylalanine or tryptophan. A D gene is named only where the DNA matches it firmly. Not all rows give a size; the values are once, few, many and, for expanded clones, a class.

V	length	size	J	D	CDR3	DNA
TRBV2	14	NA	TRBJ1-4	TRBD1	CASSGGQDLEKLFF	TGTGCCAGCAGTGGGGGACAGGACCTCGAAAAACTGTTTTTT
TRBV6-1	13	NA	TRBJ1-5	NA	CASVEMGNQPQHF	TGTGCCAGCGTGGAAATGGGCAATCAGCCCCAGCATTTT
TRBV19	14	NA	TRBJ2-7	TRBD1	CASSSGTGEREQYF	TGTGCCAGTAGTTCCGGGACAGGGGAGCGCGAGCAGTACTTC
TRBV30	13	few	TRBJ1-4	NA	CAWTKDGWEKLFF	TGTGCCTGGACAAAAGACGGGTGGGAAAAACTGTTTTTT
TRBV4-1	14	NA	TRBJ2-7	NA	CASSQEGSHYEQYF	TGCGCCAGCAGCCAAGAGGGCAGCCACTACGAGCAGTACTTC
TRBV18	13	NA	TRBJ1-1	TRBD1	CASSPQGQLEAFF	TGTGCCAGCTCACCACAGGGACAGCTAGAAGCTTTCTTT
TRBV2	15	NA	TRBJ2-7	NA	CASEGGRDRAYEQYF	TGTGCCAGCGAGGGGGGTCGAGACAGGGCCTACGAGCAGTACTTC
TRBV19	16	NA	TRBJ1-2	TRBD1	CASTRDRGLSNYGYTF	TGTGCCAGTACCAGGGACAGGGGGCTGTCAAACTATGGCTACACCTTC
TRBV28	16	few	TRBJ2-3	TRBD2	CASRGESAGLTDTQYF	TGTGCCAGCCGGGGGGAAAGCGCCGGGCTCACAGATACGCAGTATTTT
TRBV5-5	19	NA	TRBJ2-2	TRBD2	CASSLALAGLLGGTGELFF	TGTGCCAGCAGCTTGGCACTAGCGGGACTCCTAGGTGGCACCGGGGAGCTGTTTTTT
TRBV19	13	few	TRBJ2-1	NA	CASSTGTPREQFF	TGTGCCAGTAGTACCGGGACTCCGAGAGAGCAGTTCTTC
TRBV5-1	15	few	TRBJ1-1	NA	CASSLGQTVNTEAFF	TGCGCCAGCAGCTTGGGTCAGACGGTGAACACTGAAGCTTTCTTT
TRBV6-1	15	NA	TRBJ2-7	NA	CASRVGPLSSYEQYF	TGTGCCAGCAGGGTGGGACCCCTGAGCTCCTACGAGCAGTACTTC
TRBV11-1	13	many	TRBJ2-7	TRBD2	CASSLGLAGEQYF	TGTGCCAGCAGCTTAGGACTAGCGGGGGAGCAGTACTTC
TRBV2	16	NA	TRBJ2-2	TRBD1	CATQRGTGASPGELFF	TGTGCCACCCAGAGGGGGACAGGGGCATCTCCCGGGGAGCTGTTTTTT
TRBV19	13	NA	TRBJ2-2	NA	CAVGARNTGELFF	TGTGCCGTGGGGGCAAGGAACACCGGGGAGCTGTTTTTT
TRBV6-1	12	NA	TRBJ1-2	NA	CASSELAWGYTF	TGTGCCAGCAGTGAATTGGCCTGGGGCTACACCTTC
TRBV6-1	15	NA	TRBJ2-7	TRBD1	CASSERTGSNYEQYF	TGTGCCAGCAGTGAAAGGACAGGGTCCAACTACGAGCAGTACTTC
TRBV6-5	16	NA	TRBJ2-7	NA	CASSYSYLDGAYEQYF	TGTGCCAGCAGTTACAGTTACCTGGACGGGGCCTACGAGCAGTACTTC
TRBV25-1	17	NA	TRBJ1-4	TRBD1	CASSDKGTGVTNEKLFF	TGTGCCAGCAGTGATAAAGGGACAGGGGTGACTAATGAAAAACTGTTTTTT
TRBV23-1	14	NA	TRBJ2-3	TRBD1	CASSQTGDTDTQYF	TGCGCCAGCAGTCAGACAGGGGACACAGATACGCAGTATTTT
TRBV6-6	14	NA	TRBJ2-7	NA	CASRASTSSYEQYF	TGTGCCAGCCGAGCCTCGACTAGCTCCTACGAGCAGTACTTC
TRBV5-1	15	few	TRBJ2-5	TRBD2	CASSRGVTPEETQYF	TGCGCCAGCAGCCGGGGGGTGACACCCGAAGAGACCCAGTACTTC
TRBV6-5	13	few	TRBJ2-1	NA	CASSSDGLEEQFF	TGTGCCAGCAGTTCCGACGGACTGGAAGAGCAGTTCTTC
TRBV28	15	NA	TRBJ1-2	TRBD1	CASSAVGTDGRLHTF	TGTGCCAGCAGTGCGGTGGGGACAGATGGCCGACTACACACCTTC
TRBV7-2	14	few	TRBJ2-2	NA	CASSLVTFTGELFF	TGTGCCAGCAGCTTAGTCACATTCACCGGGGAGCTGTTTTTT
TRBV15	16	NA	TRBJ1-2	TRBD1	CATSRDNLGQGAGYTF	TGTGCCACCAGCAGAGATAATTTAGGACAGGGGGCTGGCTACACCTTC
TRBV27	13	few	TRBJ1-5	NA	CASSRSGNQPQHF	TGTGCCAGCAGCCGCAGCGGAAATCAGCCCCAGCATTTT
TRBV5-4	16	NA	TRBJ1-6	TRBD1	CASSRHRGDNNSPLHF	TGTGCCAGCAGCCGGCACAGGGGAGACAATAATTCACCCCTCCACTTT
TRBV5-8	13	NA	TRBJ1-5	NA	CASTRDATQPQHF	TGTGCCAGCACCCGGGACGCCACTCAGCCCCAGCATTTT
TRBV6-1	14	NA	TRBJ2-7	NA	CASTWGHLSYEQYF	TGTGCCAGCACTTGGGGCCATTTGAGCTACGAGCAGTACTTC
TRBV5-1	14	once	TRBJ2-4	TRBD1	CASSLGTGMDIQYF	TGCGCCAGCAGCCTGGGGACAGGGATGGACATTCAGTACTTC
TRBV9	15	NA	TRBJ1-2	NA	CASSVGRGPVYGYTF	TGTGCCAGCAGCGTAGGACGGGGGCCCGTCTATGGCTACACCTTC
TRBV29-1	13	NA	TRBJ2-1	NA	CSVEDRGGHEQFF	TGCAGCGTTGAAGATAGGGGGGGGCATGAGCAGTTCTTC
TRBV5-1	15	many	TRBJ1-4	TRBD1	CASSPTGDPNEKLFF	TGCGCCAGCAGCCCCACAGGGGATCCTAATGAAAAACTGTTTTTT
TRBV5-1	14	NA	TRBJ2-7	NA	CASSHGRGPDEQYF	TGCGCCAGCTCCCACGGTCGGGGGCCGGACGAGCAGTACTTC
TRBV5-1	14	NA	TRBJ2-7	NA	CASSLQGNAYEQYF	TGCGCCAGCAGCTTACAGGGTAACGCCTACGAGCAGTACTTC
TRBV29-1	14	NA	TRBJ1-1	NA	CSGSPGTLNTEAFF	TGCAGCGGCTCCCCCGGGACACTGAACACTGAAGCTTTCTTT
TRBV30	15	NA	TRBJ1-2	TRBD1	CAWSSGTASNYGYTF	TGTGCCTGGAGTTCCGGGACAGCATCTAACTATGGCTACACCTTC
TRBV11-2	15	NA	TRBJ1-3	NA	CASSFTGDSGNTIYF	TGTGCCAGCAGCTTTACAGGAGACTCTGGAAACACCATATATTTT